This T cell receptor beta chain was profiled in a study of blood T cell repertoires in COVID-19 (dated by TCRdb to 2020 to 2022). Notes on the research overall: Samples covering the acute and convalescent phases of COVID-19 were provided by collaborators in the United States, Italy and Spain. The prospective study material was composed of cDNA or gDNA derived from T cells, B-cell-depleted T cells, or PBMCs. The dataset comprised deeply sampled blood TCRbeta repertoires from subjects exposed to, actively infected with, or recovered from COVID-19. A freely available public database, intended as a resource for researchers studying the immune response to SARS-CoV-2, is where the repertoires were released. Samples came from the ongoing ImmuneRACE study (first 160 participants) plus 1,254 subjects from 6 global collaborators. Sample metadata almost always included a de-identified subject ID, COVID-19 status, age in years and sex. HLA class I and class II types, where available, came from metadata supplied by the sample provider rather than from assay-based typing. The paper's findings and limits, for the study overall: The amount of clinical and demographic metadata varied by source and participant and was provided uncurated.

Each collaborating institution followed its own protocols to collect whole blood in K2EDTA tubes. For TCRbeta analysis, collaborator samples were shipped as frozen whole blood, as isolated PBMCs, or as DNA extracted from either sample type. TCRbeta CDR3 regions were amplified from genomic DNA using the immunoSEQ Assay, a bias-controlled multiplex PCR. Processing in the source paper ran as follows. Within the assay, amplification of reference gene primers was used to estimate how many nucleated cells each sample contained. To quantify the absolute abundance of each unique TCRbeta CDR3 rearrangement, sequence reads were collapsed and filtered. Productive Simpson clonality was computed per sample as the square root of Simpson's diversity index over productive rearrangements. Not all clones reach the TCRdb copy of this immuneACCESS table, which keeps in-frame sequences only. Checked studies attribute under half of the gap to unresolved V genes and leave the rest unexplained. V and J calls and clone size follow that table, whereas D and trimming were derived from the DNA. Present in this sample are around 300,000 clones, about 90% of which were seen just once. The top ten clonotypes cover approximately 2% of the sample.

The CDR3 has 16 amino acids, counting the end cysteine and phenylalanine. The only DNA kept is the CDR3, 48 bases in frame from the first base. In the germline V gene, CDR1 corresponds to MNHEY and CDR2 to SVGEGT. Between the V and J ends, shortened by 5 bases and 0 bases respectively, the junction contains 11 bases. With respect to this clone: Which antigen it targets is not known. Base qualities are not at hand, and no much larger clone is one base apart.

Source material: peripheral blood. The receptor chain draws on TRBV6-2 or TRBV6-3 and TRBJ2-6, and perhaps TRBD1 as D gene, on 5 matching bases. The sequence came from a young man with active or convalescent COVID-19. The nucleotide sequence reads as follows: TGTGCCAGCAGTCCGCACAGGACCTCTGGGGCCAACGTCCTGACTTTC. Protein translation: CASSPHRTSGANVLTF.